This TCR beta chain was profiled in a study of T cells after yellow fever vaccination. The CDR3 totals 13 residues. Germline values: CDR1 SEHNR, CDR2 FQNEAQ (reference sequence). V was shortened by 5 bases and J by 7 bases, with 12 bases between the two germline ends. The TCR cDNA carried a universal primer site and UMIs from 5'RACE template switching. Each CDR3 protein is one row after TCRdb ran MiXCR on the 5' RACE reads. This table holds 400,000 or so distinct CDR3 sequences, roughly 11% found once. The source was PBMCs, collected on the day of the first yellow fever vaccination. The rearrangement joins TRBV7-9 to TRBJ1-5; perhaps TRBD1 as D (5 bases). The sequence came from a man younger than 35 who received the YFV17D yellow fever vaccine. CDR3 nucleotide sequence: TGTGCCAGCAGCCCAGATGGGGACCAGCCCCAGCATTTT. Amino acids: CASSPDGDQPQHF.